This T cell receptor (beta chain) comes out of a study of blood T cell repertoires in COVID-19 (dated by TCRdb to 2020 to 2022). Concerning the study at large: Samples covering the acute and convalescent phases of COVID-19 were provided by collaborators in the United States, Italy and Spain. Samples came from the ongoing ImmuneRACE study (first 160 participants) plus 1,254 subjects from 6 global collaborators. Where HLA class I and class II types were available, the types were taken from metadata supplied by the sample provider, not from assay-based typing. Nearly every sample came with metadata listing a de-identified subject ID, COVID-19 status, age in years and sex. The repertoires were released in a freely available public database intended as a resource for research on the immune response to SARS-CoV-2. The material from the prospective study consisted of cDNA or gDNA derived from T cells, B-cell-depleted T cells, or PBMCs. The dataset comprised deeply sampled blood TCRbeta repertoires from subjects exposed to, actively infected with, or recovered from COVID-19.

A second Seattle source provided samples from volunteer blood donors who had recovered from COVID-19. Collaborating institutions collected whole blood in K2EDTA tubes following their own protocols. For TCRbeta analysis, collaborators shipped samples in one of three forms: frozen whole blood, isolated PBMCs, or DNA extracted from either of those sample types. TCRbeta CDR3 regions were amplified from genomic DNA using the immunoSEQ Assay, a bias-controlled multiplex PCR. As for the authors' bioinformatics: The number of nucleated cells in each sample was estimated by amplification of reference gene primers within the assay. To quantify the absolute abundance of each unique TCRbeta CDR3 rearrangement, sequence reads were collapsed and filtered. For each sample, productive Simpson clonality was calculated as the square root of Simpson's diversity index across productive rearrangements. TCRdb re-hosts the immuneACCESS table, in-frame sequences only. Its copies lack some clones; in the studies checked, an unresolved V gene accounts for under half of them, and the cause for the rest is not known. That table is the source of V, J and clone size, and D and trimming were worked out from the DNA. A total of approximately 150,000 clones appear in this sample, about 80% of them only once. The ten largest clones capture approximately 3.5% of the sample.

The investigation overall reported the following: The amount of clinical and demographic metadata varied by source and participant and was provided uncurated.

The cysteine opens and the phenylalanine closes a CDR3 of 13 amino acids. Of the read, only the CDR3 DNA is kept; its 39 bases are in frame from base 1. V trim: 5 bases; J trim: 4 bases; unmatched bases: 4. The germline V gene provides CDR1 KGHSH and CDR2 LQKENI. Notes on this clone: Its antigen is currently not known. No base qualities exist here, and no much larger clone lies one base off it.

The sample taken for sequencing was peripheral blood. This sequence uses TRBV18 and TRBJ2-7; the junction holds 8 bases that match TRBD2. The sequence was collected from a man between 65 and 85 years old who had recovered from COVID-19. The sequenced DNA is TGTGCCAGCTCAAGCGGGAGCAGGTACGAGCAGTACTTC. Its translation is CASSSGSRYEQYF.